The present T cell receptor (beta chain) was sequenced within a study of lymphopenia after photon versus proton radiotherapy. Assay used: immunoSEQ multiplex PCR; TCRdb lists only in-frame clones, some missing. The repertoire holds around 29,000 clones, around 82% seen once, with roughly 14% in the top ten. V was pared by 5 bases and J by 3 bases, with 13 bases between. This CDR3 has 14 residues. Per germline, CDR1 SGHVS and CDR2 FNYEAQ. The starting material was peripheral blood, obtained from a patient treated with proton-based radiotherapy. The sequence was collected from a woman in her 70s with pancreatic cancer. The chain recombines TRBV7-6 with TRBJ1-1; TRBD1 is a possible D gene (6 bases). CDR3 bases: TGTGCCAGCAGCCCTAGGGACATCGACACTGAAGCTTTCTTT. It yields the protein CASSPRDIDTEAFF.